This T cell receptor beta chain was identified during a study of beta chain features in type 1 diabetes. Whole-study findings and limits: When Type 1 diabetes patients were examined, their TCRB CDR3s proved moderately but significantly shorter in all four CD4+ subsets.

Sequencing targeted expressed TCRB transcripts, as all isolated RNA had been reverse transcribed. It was found that naive, central memory and regulatory T cell samples averaged roughly 3.5 million reads. The protocol was immunoSEQ multiplex PCR, while the TCRdb copy is restricted to in-frame clones and leaves out a portion. The table has over 300,000 clones, around 8.5% seen once. The germline V gene has CDR1 SGHTA and CDR2 FQGNSA. CDR3 length: 13 amino acids. Trimming took 6 bases from V and 1 from J, leaving 9 bases between them. This clone occurred a few times. Its antigen is undetermined. The sequenced sample consisted of central memory CD4+ T cells from blood. This receptor was identified in a man under 40 with type 1 diabetes. This chain uses TRBV7-2 with TRBJ1-1; D gene ambiguous. The CDR3 spells CASRYQPNTEAFF. The DNA of the CDR3 is TGTGCCAGCAGGTATCAGCCGAACACTGAAGCTTTCTTT.